The subject of this entry is one T cell receptor beta chain. These data belong to a study of cytomegalovirus exposure and HLA in healthy donors. The CDR3 contains 12 residues. Trimming pared 3 bases from V and 6 bases from J, leaving 9 bases between. From germline, CDR1 is SGHNT and CDR2 YYREEE (reference sequence). 13 Jbeta primers and 60 Vbeta primers were used for the PCR. Method: immunoSEQ multiplex PCR; TCRdb's copy keeps in-frame clones and lacks some. The sample includes approximately 180,000 clones, roughly 12% of them seen just once. The TCR sequence derives from a man between 50 and 59 years old in good health and CMV-seropositive. This chain links TRBV5-4 with TRBJ1-1; no clear D gene. The sample was PBMCs. As DNA, the CDR3 is TGTGCCAGCAGCTCCGAGGGCTCTGAAGCTTTCTTT. Translating it yields CASSSEGSEAFF.